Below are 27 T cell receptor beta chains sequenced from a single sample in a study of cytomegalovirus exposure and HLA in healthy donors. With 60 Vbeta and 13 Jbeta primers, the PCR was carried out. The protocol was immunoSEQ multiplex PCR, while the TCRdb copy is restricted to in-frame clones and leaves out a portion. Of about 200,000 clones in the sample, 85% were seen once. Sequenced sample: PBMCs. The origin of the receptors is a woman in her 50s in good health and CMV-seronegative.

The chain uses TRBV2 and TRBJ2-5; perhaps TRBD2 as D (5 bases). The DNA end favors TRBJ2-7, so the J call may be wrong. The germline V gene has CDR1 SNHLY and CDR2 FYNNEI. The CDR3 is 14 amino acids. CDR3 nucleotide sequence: TGTGCCAGCTCGACCGGGAAAATGATCTACGAGCAGTACTTC. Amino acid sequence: CASSTGKMIYEQYF.

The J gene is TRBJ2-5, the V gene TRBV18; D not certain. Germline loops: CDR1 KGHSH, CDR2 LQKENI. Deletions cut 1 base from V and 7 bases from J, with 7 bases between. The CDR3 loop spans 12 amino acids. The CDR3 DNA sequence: TGTGCCAGCTCACCACTTTACGGGACCCAGTACTTC. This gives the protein CASSPLYGTQYF.

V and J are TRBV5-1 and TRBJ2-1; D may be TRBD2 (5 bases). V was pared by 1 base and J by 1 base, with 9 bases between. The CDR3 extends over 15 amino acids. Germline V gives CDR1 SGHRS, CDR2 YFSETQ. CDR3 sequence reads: CASSLPRTSYNEQFF. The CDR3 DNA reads TGCGCCAGCAGCTTGCCCCGGACTTCCTACAATGAGCAGTTCTTC.

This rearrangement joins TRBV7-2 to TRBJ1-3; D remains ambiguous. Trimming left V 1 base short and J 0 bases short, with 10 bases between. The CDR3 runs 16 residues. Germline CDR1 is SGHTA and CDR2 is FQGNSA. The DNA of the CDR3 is TGTGCCAGCAGCTTAGAGAGAGGGTTCTCTGGAAACACCATATATTTT. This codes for CASSLERGFSGNTIYF.

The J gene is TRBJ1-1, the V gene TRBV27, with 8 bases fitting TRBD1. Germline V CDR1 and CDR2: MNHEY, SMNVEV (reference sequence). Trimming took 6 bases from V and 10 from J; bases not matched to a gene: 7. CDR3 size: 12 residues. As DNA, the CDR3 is TGTGCCAGCAGCCTAACAGGGGGGGTAGCTTTCTTT. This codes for CASSLTGGVAFF.

CDR3 DNA sequence: TGTGCCACCAGCAGATTGACTAGCGGGAGGAACATTCAGTACTTC. It is translated as CATSRLTSGRNIQYF. This chain joins TRBV15 and TRBJ2-4, with 13 bases that match TRBD2. Germline trimming cut 2 bases from V and 7 bases from J; bases unmatched to any gene: 2. This CDR3 has 15 amino acids. Germline CDR1 is LNHNV and CDR2 is YYDKDF (reference sequence).

The CDR3 nucleotides are TGTGCCAGTAGCCCTGAACAGAGTAGCAATCAGCCCCAGCATTTT. It encodes CASSPEQSSNQPQHF. The gene calls are TRBV19 and TRBJ1-5; D remains unclear. The CDR3 sequence is 15 residues long. Trimming cost V 6 bases and J 0 bases, with 12 bases left between them. The germline V gene encodes CDR1 LNHDA and CDR2 SQIVND (reference sequence).

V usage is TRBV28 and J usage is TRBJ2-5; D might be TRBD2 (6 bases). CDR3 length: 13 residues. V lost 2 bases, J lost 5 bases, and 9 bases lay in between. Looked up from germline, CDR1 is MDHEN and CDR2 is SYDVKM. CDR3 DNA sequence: TGTGCCAGCAGTTTAGGAGGGTTGGAGACCCAGTACTTC. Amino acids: CASSLGGLETQYF. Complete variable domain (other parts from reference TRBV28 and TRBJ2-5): DVKVTQSSRYLVKRTGEKVFLECVQDMDHENMFWYRQDPGLGLRLIYFSYDVKMKEKGDIPEGYSVSREKKERFSLILESASTNQTSMYLCASSLGGLETQYFGPGTRLLVL.

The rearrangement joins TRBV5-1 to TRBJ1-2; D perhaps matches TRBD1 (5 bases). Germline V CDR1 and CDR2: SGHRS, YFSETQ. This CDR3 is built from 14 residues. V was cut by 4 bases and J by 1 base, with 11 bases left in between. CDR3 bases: TGCGCCAGCAGCCTCTCAGGGAATAACTATGGCTACACCTTC. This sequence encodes CASSLSGNNYGYTF.

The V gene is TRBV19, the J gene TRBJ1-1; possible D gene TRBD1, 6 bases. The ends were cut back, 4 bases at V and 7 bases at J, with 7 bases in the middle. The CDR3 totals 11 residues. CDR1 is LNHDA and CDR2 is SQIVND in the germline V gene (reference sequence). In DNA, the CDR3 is TGTGCCAGTAGTACAGGGGATGAAGCTTTCTTT. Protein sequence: CASSTGDEAFF.

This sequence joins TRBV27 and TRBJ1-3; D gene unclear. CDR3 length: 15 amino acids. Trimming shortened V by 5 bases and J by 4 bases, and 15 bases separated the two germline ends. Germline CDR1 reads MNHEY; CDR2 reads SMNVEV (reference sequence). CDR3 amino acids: CASSPLAGSGNTIYF. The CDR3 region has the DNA TGTGCCAGCAGTCCCCTGGCGGGGAGCGGAAACACCATATATTTT.

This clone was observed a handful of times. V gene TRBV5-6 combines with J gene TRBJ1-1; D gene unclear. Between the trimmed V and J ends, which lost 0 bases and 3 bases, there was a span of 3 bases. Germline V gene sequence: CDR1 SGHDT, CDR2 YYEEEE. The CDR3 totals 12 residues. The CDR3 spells CASSLVDTEAFF. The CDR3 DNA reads TGTGCCAGCAGCTTGGTAGACACTGAAGCTTTCTTT.

This CDR3 is CASSLASRQTIGNTIYF. The CDR3 region has the DNA TGTGCCAGCAGCTTAGCGTCTCGCCAAACTATTGGAAACACCATATATTTT. The chain links TRBV7-8 to TRBJ1-3, with D unclear. V was shortened by 0 bases and J by 3 bases, with 15 bases between the two germline ends. The CDR3 covers 17 residues. Germline CDR1 and CDR2: SGHVS and FQNEAQ.

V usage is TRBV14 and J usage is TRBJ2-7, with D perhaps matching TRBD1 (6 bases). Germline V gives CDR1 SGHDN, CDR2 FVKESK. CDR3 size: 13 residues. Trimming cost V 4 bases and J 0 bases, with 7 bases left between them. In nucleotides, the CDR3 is TGTGCCAGCAGCCGGGACACCTCCTACGAGCAGTACTTC. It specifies CASSRDTSYEQYF. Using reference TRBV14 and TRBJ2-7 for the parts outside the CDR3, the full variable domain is EAGVTQFPSHSVIEKGQTVTLRCDPISGHDNLYWYRRVMGKEIKFLLHFVKESKQDESGMPNNRFLAERTGGTYSTLKVQPAELEDSGVYFCASSRDTSYEQYFGPGTRLTVT.

The chain's CDR3 is CASSSGLAGVDEQYF. The DNA of the CDR3 is TGTGCCAGCAGTTCGGGACTAGCGGGAGTTGACGAGCAGTACTTC. The rearrangement uses TRBV27 and TRBJ2-7; 14 nucleotides line up with TRBD2. J lost 5 bases, V lost 4 bases, and 4 bases had no gene match. This CDR3 is 15 amino acids long. The germline V gene has CDR1 MNHEY and CDR2 SMNVEV (reference sequence).

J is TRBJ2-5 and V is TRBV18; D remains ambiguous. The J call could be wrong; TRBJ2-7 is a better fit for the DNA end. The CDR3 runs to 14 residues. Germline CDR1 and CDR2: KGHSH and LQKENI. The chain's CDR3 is CASSPPIVSYEQYF. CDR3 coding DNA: TGTGCCAGCTCACCTCCAATTGTATCCTACGAGCAGTACTTC.

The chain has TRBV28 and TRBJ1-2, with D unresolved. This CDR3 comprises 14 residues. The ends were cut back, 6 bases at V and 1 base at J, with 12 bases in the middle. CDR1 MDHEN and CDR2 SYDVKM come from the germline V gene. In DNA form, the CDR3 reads TGTGCCAGCAGGCTCGAGGCGGTTAACTATGGCTACACCTTC. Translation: CASRLEAVNYGYTF.

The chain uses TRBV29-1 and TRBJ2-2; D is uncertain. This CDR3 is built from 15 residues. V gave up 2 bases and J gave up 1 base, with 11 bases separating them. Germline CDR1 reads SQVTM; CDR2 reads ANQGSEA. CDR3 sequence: CSVESRRGNTGELFF. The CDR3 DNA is TGCAGCGTTGAATCTCGCCGCGGGAACACCGGGGAGCTGTTTTTT.

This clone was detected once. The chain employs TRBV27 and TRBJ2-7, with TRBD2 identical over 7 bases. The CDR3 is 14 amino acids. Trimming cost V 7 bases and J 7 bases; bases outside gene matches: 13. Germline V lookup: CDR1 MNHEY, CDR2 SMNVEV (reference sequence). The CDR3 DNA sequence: TGTGCCAGCAAAGGGGCGGGAGCTCTGGGTGAGCAGTACTTC. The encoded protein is CASKGAGALGEQYF.

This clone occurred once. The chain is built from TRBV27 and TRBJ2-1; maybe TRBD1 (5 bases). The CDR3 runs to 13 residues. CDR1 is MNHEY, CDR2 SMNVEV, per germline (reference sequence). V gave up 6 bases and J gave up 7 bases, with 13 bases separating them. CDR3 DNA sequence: TGTGCCAGCAGGTGGGCAGGGAAGAATGAGCAGTTCTTC. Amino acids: CASRWAGKNEQFF.

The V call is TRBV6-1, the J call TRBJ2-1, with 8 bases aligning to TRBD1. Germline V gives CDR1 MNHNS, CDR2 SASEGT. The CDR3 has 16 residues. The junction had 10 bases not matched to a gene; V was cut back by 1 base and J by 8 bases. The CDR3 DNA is TGTGCCAGCAGTGAAGGGGGGGACAGGATAAACTATGAGCAGTTCTTC. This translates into CASSEGGDRINYEQFF.

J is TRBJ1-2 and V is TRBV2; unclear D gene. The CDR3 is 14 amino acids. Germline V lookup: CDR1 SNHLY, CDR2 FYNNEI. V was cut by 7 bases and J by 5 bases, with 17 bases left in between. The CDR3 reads CASTLGRVLYGYTF. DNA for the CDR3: TGTGCCAGCACCTTAGGGAGGGTGCTTTATGGCTACACCTTC.

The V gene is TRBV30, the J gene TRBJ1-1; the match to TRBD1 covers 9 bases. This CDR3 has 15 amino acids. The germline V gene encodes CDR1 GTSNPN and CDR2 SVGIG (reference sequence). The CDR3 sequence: CASTGQGLGNTEAFF. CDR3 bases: TGTGCTTCTACGGGACAGGGTTTGGGGAACACTGAAGCTTTCTTT.

The CDR3 DNA follows: TGTGCCAGCAGACGGACTAGCGGACTTTACGAGCAGTACTTC. It translates to CASRRTSGLYEQYF. The V gene is TRBV7-2, the J gene TRBJ2-7; 10 positions match TRBD2. The CDR3 is 14 amino acids. CDR1 and CDR2 (germline): SGHTA, FQGNSA. The trim removed 6 bases at V and 4 bases at J, leaving 6 bases unmatched.

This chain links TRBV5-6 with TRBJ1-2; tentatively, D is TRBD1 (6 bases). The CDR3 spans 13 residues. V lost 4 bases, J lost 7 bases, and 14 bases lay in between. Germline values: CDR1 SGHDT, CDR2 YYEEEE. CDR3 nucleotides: TGTGCCAGCAGCCTCAGGGGAGCTTCTGGCTACACCTTC. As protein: CASSLRGASGYTF.

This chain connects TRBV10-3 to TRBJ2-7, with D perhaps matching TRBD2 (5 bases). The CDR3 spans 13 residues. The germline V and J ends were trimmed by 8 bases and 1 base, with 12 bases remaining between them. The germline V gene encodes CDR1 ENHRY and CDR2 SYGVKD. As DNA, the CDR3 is TGTGCCATCTCGGAGGAACCTTCCTACGAGCAGTACTTC. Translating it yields CAISEEPSYEQYF.

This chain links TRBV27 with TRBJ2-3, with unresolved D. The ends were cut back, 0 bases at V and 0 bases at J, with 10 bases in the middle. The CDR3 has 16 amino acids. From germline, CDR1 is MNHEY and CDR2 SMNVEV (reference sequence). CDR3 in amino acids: CASSLSVAVSTDTQYF. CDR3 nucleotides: TGTGCCAGCAGTTTATCTGTGGCGGTTAGCACAGATACGCAGTATTTT.